This T cell receptor beta chain was identified during a study of response to subunit inactivated influenza vaccine. Germline loops: CDR1 SGHKS, CDR2 YYEKEE (reference sequence). Trimming cost V 2 bases and J 4 bases, with 7 bases left between them. The CDR3 consists of 13 residues. TCRdb re-called the RT-PCR reads with MiXCR, one entry per CDR3 protein. The profile shows about 540,000 distinct CDR3 sequences, 20% to 25% of them singletons. In its sample, this clonotype was seen a few times. These data are also associated with another study on T cells expressing NK-cell markers. That work adds: TCR beta cDNA was generated via 5'RACE template switching incorporating UMIs.

Sample: CD4+ T cells sorted from PBMCs, taken 11 to 12 days after vaccination. The sequence came from a man in his forties or fifties who received an inactivated influenza vaccine. The chain is built from TRBV5-5 and TRBJ1-5; D is undetermined. The chain's CDR3 is CASSFVENQPQHF. CDR3 nucleotides: TGTGCCAGCAGCTTCGTTGAGAATCAGCCCCAGCATTTT.